These 17 T cell receptor beta chains were all obtained from the same sample, sequenced in a study of regulatory T cells in long-lasting Graves disease. Time point noted: newly diagnosed GD, antithyroid drugs for less than 3 months. The TCR library used RNA extracted from PBMCs. Arm-PCR of CDR3 regions and iRepertoire HTBI primers were the basis on which TCR beta libraries were built. TCRdb reprocessed the multiplex PCR reads via MiXCR and lists one record per CDR3 protein. The sample shows about 470,000 distinct CDR3 sequences, about 15% of them seen only once. In addition, the sample was reused for a study of T cells in Graves' hyperthyroidism and ophthalmopathy.

The sequenced sample was peripheral blood mononuclear cells (PBMCs), obtained at new diagnosis, from a patient treated with antithyroid drugs. The source of these receptors is a woman between 25 and 40 years old with Graves disease.

The gene calls are TRBV19 and TRBJ2-1, with 9 bases aligning to TRBD1. Germline CDR1 is LNHDA and CDR2 is SQIVND (reference sequence). The CDR3 consists of 15 residues. The junction had 8 bases not matched to a gene; V was cut back by 5 bases and J by 6 bases. The CDR3 spells CASSRPETGGNEQFF. The CDR3 nucleotides read TGTGCCAGTAGTCGCCCGGAGACAGGGGGCAATGAGCAGTTCTTC.

At least ten counts were recorded for this clonotype. This chain links TRBV18 with TRBJ2-2; tentative D call: TRBD1 (6 bases). The CDR3 length is 12 residues. Between the trimmed V and J ends, which lost 1 base and 14 bases, there was a span of 11 bases. Germline V lookup: CDR1 KGHSH, CDR2 LQKENI. The CDR3, as DNA: TGTGCCAGCTCACCACTGGACAGTAAACTGTTTTTT. This gives the protein CASSPLDSKLFF.

This clonotype was seen ten or more times. CDR3 nucleotide sequence: TGTGCCAGCAGTTTAGGCGGGGACGGGGAGCTGTTTTTT. Protein: CASSLGGDGELFF. The chain combines TRBV12-3 or TRBV12-4 with TRBJ2-2; the D gene is possibly TRBD2 (6 bases). This CDR3 has 13 residues. V was cut by 1 base and J by 7 bases, with 7 bases left in between.

This clonotype appeared many times. The CDR3 loop is CASRGGQGADEQYF. Written as DNA, the CDR3 is TGTGCCAGCAGGGGGGGACAGGGGGCAGACGAGCAGTACTTC. The genes are TRBV27 and TRBJ2-7, with 12 bases matching TRBD1. The CDR3 totals 14 residues. Trimming cost V 6 bases and J 5 bases; bases outside gene matches: 5. Germline V lookup: CDR1 MNHEY, CDR2 SMNVEV (reference sequence).

The CDR3 region has the DNA TGTGCCAGTAGTGAGCGGGGCCGGGATACGCAGTATTTT. This sequence encodes CASSERGRDTQYF. V is TRBV19 and J is TRBJ2-3; 7 nucleotides line up with TRBD2. The germline gives CDR1 LNHDA, CDR2 SQIVND (reference sequence). The CDR3 runs 13 residues. V lost 5 bases, J lost 6 bases, and 5 bases stayed unmatched. The full variable domain, with the rest looked up from reference TRBV19 and TRBJ2-3, is DGGITQSPKYLFRKEGQNVTLSCEQNLNHDAMYWYRQDPGQGLRLIYYSQIVNDFQKGDIAEGYSVSREKKESFPLTVTSAQKNPTAFYLCASSERGRDTQYFGPGTRLTVL.

This clonotype was counted between two and nine times. The V call is TRBV14, the J call TRBJ2-1; D perhaps matches TRBD2 (6 bases). Deletions cut 1 base from V and 3 bases from J, with 25 bases between. The CDR3 runs to 20 residues. Germline V gives CDR1 SGHDN, CDR2 FVKESK. The CDR3 bases are TGTGCCAGCAGCCAAGTCCCCCTAGCGCCGCCTTGGGATTTCTACAATGAGCAGTTCTTC. It specifies CASSQVPLAPPWDFYNEQFF.

This clonotype was seen many times. The chain couples TRBV3-1 to TRBJ2-4, with a tentative D call TRBD2 (7 bases). The CDR3 has 16 amino acids. CDR1 is LGHDT, CDR2 YNNKEL, per germline (reference sequence). Trimming stripped 5 bases from V and 4 bases from J, with 18 bases between. The CDR3 nucleotides read TGTGCCAGCAGCGGTGTGGCGGGGGCTTATAAAAACATTCAGTACTTC. Its protein is CASSGVAGAYKNIQYF.

This clonotype was recorded many times. The rearrangement links TRBV27 to TRBJ2-5; D is perhaps TRBD1 or TRBD2 (5 bases each). Germline V gene lookup returns CDR1 MNHEY and CDR2 SMNVEV (reference sequence). CDR3 length: 14 residues. Trimming removed 9 bases at V and 3 bases at J, with 17 bases between. The CDR3 DNA is TGTGCCAGTAACACATCCGGGGCCAAAGAGACCCAGTACTTC. Protein: CASNTSGAKETQYF.

This clonotype has a count of ten or more. This sequence joins TRBV12-3 or TRBV12-4 and TRBJ2-7, with D tentatively TRBD2 (5 bases). The CDR3 loop spans 14 amino acids. V dropped 2 bases and J dropped 1 base, with 9 bases sitting between them. CDR3 residues: CASSLTSGSYEQYF. CDR3 coding DNA: TGTGCCAGCAGTTTAACGAGCGGTTCCTACGAGCAGTACTTC.

This clonotype has more than one count but fewer than ten. This chain connects TRBV5-1 to TRBJ1-5; D is unclear. The CDR3 consists of 15 residues. Germline CDR1 SGHRS, CDR2 YFSETQ. V was pared by 0 bases and J by 2 bases, with 9 bases between. The CDR3 DNA sequence: TGCGCCAGCAGCTTGGAAGGGTCGGGCAATCAGCCCCAGCATTTT. Translated, it gives CASSLEGSGNQPQHF.

This clonotype was recorded a few times. This sequence joins TRBV24-1 and TRBJ2-2, with 9 bases identical to TRBD1. CDR1 is KGHDR, CDR2 SFDVKD, per germline. The CDR3 sequence is 19 residues long. V shed 3 bases, J shed 4 bases, and the junction held 14 bases outside the gene matches. This CDR3 reads CATSDLSTETGGSTGELFF. The CDR3 DNA follows: TGTGCCACCAGTGATCTCTCGACGGAAACAGGGGGCTCCACCGGGGAGCTGTTTTTT.

This clonotype was seen many times. V usage is TRBV6-5 and J usage is TRBJ1-5; no firm D call. Trimming stripped 2 bases from V and 0 bases from J, with 8 bases between. CDR3 length: 15 residues. CDR1 and CDR2 (germline): MNHEY, SVGAGI. The CDR3 sequence is CASSYRADSNQPQHF. CDR3 DNA sequence: TGTGCCAGCAGTTACAGGGCAGATAGCAATCAGCCCCAGCATTTT.

This clonotype was found many times. The junction differs from germline at one of its ends, possibly a read error. This rearrangement joins TRBV6-5 to TRBJ1-2; D is unresolved. CDR1 is MNHEY, CDR2 SVGAGI, per germline. This CDR3 comprises 12 residues. Written as DNA, the CDR3 is TGTGCCAGCAGCTACTTGGGGTATGGCTACACCTTC. This sequence encodes CASSYLGYGYTF.

This clonotype was recorded many times. J is TRBJ1-1 and V is TRBV19, with 8 bases lining up with TRBD1. There are 18 residues in the CDR3. V shed 10 bases and J 2 bases; nucleotides not matched to a gene: 21. The germline gives CDR1 LNHDA, CDR2 SQIVND (reference sequence). CDR3 coding DNA: TGTGCCACTAGGCGGAGGGTGGCAAACAGGGGGACAAACACTGAAGCTTTCTTT. Its translation is CATRRRVANRGTNTEAFF.

This clonotype was recorded a few times. The rearrangement joins TRBV29-1 to TRBJ2-5, with D possibly TRBD2 on 6 matching bases. CDR1 is SQVTM and CDR2 is ANQGSEA in the germline V gene. The CDR3 contains 15 residues. Trimming removed 7 bases at V and 4 bases at J, with 22 bases between. CDR3: CSAAGGVGGGETQYF. CDR3 coding DNA: TGCAGCGCTGCGGGCGGGGTGGGAGGTGGAGAGACCCAGTACTTC.

On this clonotype itself: Since a much larger clone is just one base distant, this may be a read error. The chain employs TRBV18 and TRBJ2-4; possible D gene TRBD2, 6 bases. The CDR3 is 14 amino acids. Germline assignment: CDR1 KGHSH and CDR2 LQKENI. V dropped 2 bases and J dropped 13 bases, with 18 bases sitting between them. The CDR3 sequence: CASSPFGLSDEQYF. The CDR3, as DNA: TGTGCCAGCTCACCATTCGGACTATCGGATGAGCAGTACTTC.

This clonotype came up many times. The chain carries TRBV20-1 and TRBJ2-1; D is perhaps TRBD2 (5 bases). Trimming removed 0 bases from V and 6 bases from J, with 24 bases in between. There are 18 residues in the CDR3. From germline, CDR1 is DFQATT and CDR2 SNEGSKA (reference sequence). CDR3: CSARDPYGKSGIGNEQFF. In DNA, the CDR3 is TGCAGTGCTAGAGATCCTTATGGAAAGTCGGGGATTGGCAATGAGCAGTTCTTC.